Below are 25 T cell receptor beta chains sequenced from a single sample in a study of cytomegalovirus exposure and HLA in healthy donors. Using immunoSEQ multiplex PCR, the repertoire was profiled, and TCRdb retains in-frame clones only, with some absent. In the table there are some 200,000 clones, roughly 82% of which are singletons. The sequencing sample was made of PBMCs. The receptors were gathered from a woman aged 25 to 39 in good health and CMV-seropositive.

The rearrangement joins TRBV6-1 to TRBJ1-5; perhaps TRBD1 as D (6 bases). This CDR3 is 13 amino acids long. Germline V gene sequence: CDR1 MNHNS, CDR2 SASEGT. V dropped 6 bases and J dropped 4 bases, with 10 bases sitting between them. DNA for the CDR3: TGTGCCAGCAGAGAGAGGGGGAATCAGCCCCAGCATTTT. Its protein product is CASRERGNQPQHF.

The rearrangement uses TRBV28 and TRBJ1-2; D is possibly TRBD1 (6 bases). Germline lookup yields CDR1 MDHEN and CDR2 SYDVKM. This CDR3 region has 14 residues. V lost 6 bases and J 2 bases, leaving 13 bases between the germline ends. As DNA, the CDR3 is TGTGCCAGCAGAGGCGGGGGCTCGAACTATGGCTACACCTTC. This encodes CASRGGGSNYGYTF.

The CDR3 region is CASSLTTNTGELFF. Written as DNA, the CDR3 is TGCGCCAGCAGCTTGACAACGAACACCGGGGAGCTGTTTTTT. The gene calls are TRBV5-1 and TRBJ2-2; no definite D call. This CDR3 region has 14 residues. Trimming removed 1 base at V and 0 bases at J, with 4 bases between. Germline values: CDR1 SGHRS, CDR2 YFSETQ.

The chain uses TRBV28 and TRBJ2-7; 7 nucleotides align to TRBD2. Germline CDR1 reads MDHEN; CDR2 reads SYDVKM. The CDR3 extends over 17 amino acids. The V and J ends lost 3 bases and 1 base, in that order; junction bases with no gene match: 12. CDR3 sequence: CASSFFAGDGVSYEQYF. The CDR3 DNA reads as TGTGCCAGCAGTTTTTTTGCGGGAGATGGGGTGTCCTACGAGCAGTACTTC.

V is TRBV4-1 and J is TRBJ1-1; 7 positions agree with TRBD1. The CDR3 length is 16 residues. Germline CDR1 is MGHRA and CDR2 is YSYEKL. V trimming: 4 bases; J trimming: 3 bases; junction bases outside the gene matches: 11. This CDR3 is CASSLRQGRYDTEAFF. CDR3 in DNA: TGCGCCAGCAGCCTGCGACAGGGCCGGTACGACACTGAAGCTTTCTTT.

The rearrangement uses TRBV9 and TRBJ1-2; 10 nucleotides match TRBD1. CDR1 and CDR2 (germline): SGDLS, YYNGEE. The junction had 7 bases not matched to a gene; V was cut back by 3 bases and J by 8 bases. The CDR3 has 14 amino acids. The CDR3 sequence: CASSDGTGVLGYTF. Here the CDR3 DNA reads TGTGCCAGCAGCGACGGGACAGGGGTGTTGGGCTACACCTTC.

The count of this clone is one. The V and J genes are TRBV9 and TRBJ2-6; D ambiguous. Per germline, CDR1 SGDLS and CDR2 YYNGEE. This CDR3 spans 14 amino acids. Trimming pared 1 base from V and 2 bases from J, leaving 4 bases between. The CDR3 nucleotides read TGTGCCAGCAGCGTATCTCCTGGGGCCAACGTCCTGACTTTC. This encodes CASSVSPGANVLTF. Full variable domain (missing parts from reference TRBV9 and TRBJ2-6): DSGVTQTPKHLITATGQRVTLRCSPRSGDLSVYWYQQSLDQGLQFLIQYYNGEERAKGNILERFSAQQFPDLHSELNLSSLELGDSALYFCASSVSPGANVLTFGAGSRLTVL.

The CDR3 DNA reads TGTGCCTGGAGGGTAGAAGACAGAAAAGCTTTCTTT. Amino acid sequence: CAWRVEDRKAFF. J is TRBJ1-1 and V is TRBV30; a weak D match, TRBD1 (5 bases). The CDR3 length is 12 residues. CDR1 and CDR2 from the germline V gene are GTSNPN and SVGIG (reference sequence). V shed 3 bases and J shed 9 bases, with 14 bases lying between them. The full variable domain, rest sourced from reference TRBV30 and TRBJ1-1, is SQTIHQWPATLVQPVGSPLSLECTVEGTSNPNLYWYRQAAGRGLQLLFYSVGIGQISSEVPQNLSASRPQDRQFILSSKKLLLSDSGFYLCAWRVEDRKAFFGQGTRLTVV.

CDR3 region: CASSLSLFSGRAAYEQYF. The CDR3 coding sequence is TGTGCCAGCAGTTTATCGTTGTTCAGCGGGAGGGCGGCCTACGAGCAGTACTTC. The V and J genes are TRBV27 and TRBJ2-7; 10 bases fit TRBD2. V was pared by 0 bases and J by 2 bases, with 10 bases of the junction left unmatched. Germline lookup yields CDR1 MNHEY and CDR2 SMNVEV (reference sequence). The CDR3 runs to 18 residues.

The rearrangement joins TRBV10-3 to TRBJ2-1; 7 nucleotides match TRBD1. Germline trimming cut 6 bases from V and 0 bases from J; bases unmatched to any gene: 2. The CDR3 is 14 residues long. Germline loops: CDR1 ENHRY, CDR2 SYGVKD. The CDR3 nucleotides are TGTGCCATCAGGACAGGGAGCTCCTACAATGAGCAGTTCTTC. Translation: CAIRTGSSYNEQFF.

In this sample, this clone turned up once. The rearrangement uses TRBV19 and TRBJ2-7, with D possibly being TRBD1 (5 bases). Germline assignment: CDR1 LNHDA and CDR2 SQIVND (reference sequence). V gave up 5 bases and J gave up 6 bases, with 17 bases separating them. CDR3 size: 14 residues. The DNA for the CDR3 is TGTGCCAGTAGTGGGCAAGGGGCGCCCGGCGAGCAGTACTTC. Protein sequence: CASSGQGAPGEQYF. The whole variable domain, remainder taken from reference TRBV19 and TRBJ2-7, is DGGITQSPKYLFRKEGQNVTLSCEQNLNHDAMYWYRQDPGQGLRLIYYSQIVNDFQKGDIAEGYSVSREKKESFPLTVTSAQKNPTAFYLCASSGQGAPGEQYFGPGTRLTVT.

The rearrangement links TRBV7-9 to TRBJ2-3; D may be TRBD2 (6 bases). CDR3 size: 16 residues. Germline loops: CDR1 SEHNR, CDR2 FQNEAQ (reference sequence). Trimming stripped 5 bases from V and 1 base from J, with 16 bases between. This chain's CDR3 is CASSPVLPGGTDTQYF. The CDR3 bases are TGTGCCAGCAGCCCAGTTTTACCGGGAGGCACAGATACGCAGTATTTT. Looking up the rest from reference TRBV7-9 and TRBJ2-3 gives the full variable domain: DTGVSQNPRHKITKRGQNVTFRCDPISEHNRLYWYRQTLGQGPEFLTYFQNEAQLEKSRLLSDRFSAERPKGSFSTLEIQRTEQGDSAMYLCASSPVLPGGTDTQYFGPGTRLTVL.

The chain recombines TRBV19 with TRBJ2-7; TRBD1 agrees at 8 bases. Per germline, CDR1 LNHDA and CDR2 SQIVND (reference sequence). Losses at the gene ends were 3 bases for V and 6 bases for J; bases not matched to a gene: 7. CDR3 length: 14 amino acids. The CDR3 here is CASSMARGRGEQYF. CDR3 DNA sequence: TGTGCCAGTAGTATGGCCAGGGGGCGCGGCGAGCAGTACTTC.

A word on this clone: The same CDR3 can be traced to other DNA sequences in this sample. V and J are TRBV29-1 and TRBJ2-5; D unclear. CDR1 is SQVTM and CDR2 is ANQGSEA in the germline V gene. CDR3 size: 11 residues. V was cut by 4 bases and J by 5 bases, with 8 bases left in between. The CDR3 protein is CSVGERETQYF. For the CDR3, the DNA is TGCAGCGTTGGTGAGAGGGAGACCCAGTACTTC.

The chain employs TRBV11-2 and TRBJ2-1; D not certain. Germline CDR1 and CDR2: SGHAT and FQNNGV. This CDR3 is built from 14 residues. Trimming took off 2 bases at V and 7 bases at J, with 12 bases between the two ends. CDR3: CASSLLRVRNEQFF. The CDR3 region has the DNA TGTGCCAGCAGCTTACTCCGAGTCAGGAATGAGCAGTTCTTC.

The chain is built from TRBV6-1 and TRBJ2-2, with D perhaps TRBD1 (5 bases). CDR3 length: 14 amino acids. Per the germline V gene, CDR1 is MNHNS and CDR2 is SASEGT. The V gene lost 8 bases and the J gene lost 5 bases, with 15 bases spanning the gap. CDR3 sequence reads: CASLPGAGTGELFF. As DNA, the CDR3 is TGTGCCAGCCTCCCTGGCGCAGGGACCGGGGAGCTGTTTTTT.

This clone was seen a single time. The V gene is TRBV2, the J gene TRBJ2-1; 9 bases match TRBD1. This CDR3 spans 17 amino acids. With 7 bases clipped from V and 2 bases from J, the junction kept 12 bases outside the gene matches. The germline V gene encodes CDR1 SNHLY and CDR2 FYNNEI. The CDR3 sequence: CASNLRTRDRAYNEQFF. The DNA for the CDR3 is TGTGCCAGCAATCTGCGAACACGGGACAGGGCCTACAATGAGCAGTTCTTC.

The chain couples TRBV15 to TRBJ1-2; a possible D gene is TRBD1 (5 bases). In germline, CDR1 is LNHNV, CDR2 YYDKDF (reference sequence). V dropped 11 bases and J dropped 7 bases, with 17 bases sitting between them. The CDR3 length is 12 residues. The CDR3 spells CASYRLGGGYTF. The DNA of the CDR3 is TGTGCCTCGTATCGGCTGGGGGGTGGCTACACCTTC.

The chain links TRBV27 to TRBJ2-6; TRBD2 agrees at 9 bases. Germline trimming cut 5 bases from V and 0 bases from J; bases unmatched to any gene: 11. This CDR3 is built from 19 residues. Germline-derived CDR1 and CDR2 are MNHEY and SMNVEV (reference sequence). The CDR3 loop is CASSPSGLASSSGANVLTF. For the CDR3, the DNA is TGTGCCAGCAGTCCGTCAGGACTAGCGTCCTCCTCTGGGGCCAACGTCCTGACTTTC.

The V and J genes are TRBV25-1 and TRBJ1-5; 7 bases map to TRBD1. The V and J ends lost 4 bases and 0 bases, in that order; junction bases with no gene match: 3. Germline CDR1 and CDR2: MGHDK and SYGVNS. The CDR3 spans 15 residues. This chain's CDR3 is CASSGGQYSNQPQHF. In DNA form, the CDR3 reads TGTGCCAGCAGTGGGGGACAGTATAGCAATCAGCCCCAGCATTTT.

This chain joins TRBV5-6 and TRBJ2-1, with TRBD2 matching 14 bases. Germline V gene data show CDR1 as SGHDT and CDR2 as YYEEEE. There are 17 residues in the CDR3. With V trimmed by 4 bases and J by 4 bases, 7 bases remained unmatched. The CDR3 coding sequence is TGTGCCAGCAGCACCGGGACTAGCGGGAGAGCATACAATGAGCAGTTCTTC. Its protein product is CASSTGTSGRAYNEQFF.

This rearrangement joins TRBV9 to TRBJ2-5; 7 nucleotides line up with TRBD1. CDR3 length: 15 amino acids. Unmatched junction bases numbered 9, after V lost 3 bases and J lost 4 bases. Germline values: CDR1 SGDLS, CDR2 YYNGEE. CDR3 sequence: CASSAMTGMGETQYF. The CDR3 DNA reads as TGTGCCAGCAGCGCCATGACAGGGATGGGAGAGACCCAGTACTTC.

This CDR3 is CSVDRWFGHNTEAFF. The CDR3 DNA sequence: TGCAGCGTTGATCGATGGTTTGGGCATAACACTGAAGCTTTCTTT. This chain links TRBV29-1 with TRBJ1-1; D is ambiguous. Trimming cost V 3 bases and J 2 bases, with 16 bases left between them. Germline values: CDR1 SQVTM, CDR2 ANQGSEA. This CDR3 has 15 amino acids.

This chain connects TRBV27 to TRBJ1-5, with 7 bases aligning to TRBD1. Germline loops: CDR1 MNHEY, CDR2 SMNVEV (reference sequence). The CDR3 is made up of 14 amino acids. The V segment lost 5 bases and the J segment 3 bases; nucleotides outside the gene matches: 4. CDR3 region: CASSLDRLNQPQHF. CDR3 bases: TGTGCCAGCAGTCTGGACAGGCTCAATCAGCCCCAGCATTTT.

The CDR3 sequence is CSVGHSNIQYF. CDR3 nucleotides: TGCAGCGTTGGACACTCAAACATTCAGTACTTC. The V gene is TRBV29-1, the J gene TRBJ2-4; no firm D call. This CDR3 has 11 residues. The germline CDR1 and CDR2 sequences are SQVTM and ANQGSEA. V was trimmed by 4 bases and J by 6 bases, leaving 7 bases between them.